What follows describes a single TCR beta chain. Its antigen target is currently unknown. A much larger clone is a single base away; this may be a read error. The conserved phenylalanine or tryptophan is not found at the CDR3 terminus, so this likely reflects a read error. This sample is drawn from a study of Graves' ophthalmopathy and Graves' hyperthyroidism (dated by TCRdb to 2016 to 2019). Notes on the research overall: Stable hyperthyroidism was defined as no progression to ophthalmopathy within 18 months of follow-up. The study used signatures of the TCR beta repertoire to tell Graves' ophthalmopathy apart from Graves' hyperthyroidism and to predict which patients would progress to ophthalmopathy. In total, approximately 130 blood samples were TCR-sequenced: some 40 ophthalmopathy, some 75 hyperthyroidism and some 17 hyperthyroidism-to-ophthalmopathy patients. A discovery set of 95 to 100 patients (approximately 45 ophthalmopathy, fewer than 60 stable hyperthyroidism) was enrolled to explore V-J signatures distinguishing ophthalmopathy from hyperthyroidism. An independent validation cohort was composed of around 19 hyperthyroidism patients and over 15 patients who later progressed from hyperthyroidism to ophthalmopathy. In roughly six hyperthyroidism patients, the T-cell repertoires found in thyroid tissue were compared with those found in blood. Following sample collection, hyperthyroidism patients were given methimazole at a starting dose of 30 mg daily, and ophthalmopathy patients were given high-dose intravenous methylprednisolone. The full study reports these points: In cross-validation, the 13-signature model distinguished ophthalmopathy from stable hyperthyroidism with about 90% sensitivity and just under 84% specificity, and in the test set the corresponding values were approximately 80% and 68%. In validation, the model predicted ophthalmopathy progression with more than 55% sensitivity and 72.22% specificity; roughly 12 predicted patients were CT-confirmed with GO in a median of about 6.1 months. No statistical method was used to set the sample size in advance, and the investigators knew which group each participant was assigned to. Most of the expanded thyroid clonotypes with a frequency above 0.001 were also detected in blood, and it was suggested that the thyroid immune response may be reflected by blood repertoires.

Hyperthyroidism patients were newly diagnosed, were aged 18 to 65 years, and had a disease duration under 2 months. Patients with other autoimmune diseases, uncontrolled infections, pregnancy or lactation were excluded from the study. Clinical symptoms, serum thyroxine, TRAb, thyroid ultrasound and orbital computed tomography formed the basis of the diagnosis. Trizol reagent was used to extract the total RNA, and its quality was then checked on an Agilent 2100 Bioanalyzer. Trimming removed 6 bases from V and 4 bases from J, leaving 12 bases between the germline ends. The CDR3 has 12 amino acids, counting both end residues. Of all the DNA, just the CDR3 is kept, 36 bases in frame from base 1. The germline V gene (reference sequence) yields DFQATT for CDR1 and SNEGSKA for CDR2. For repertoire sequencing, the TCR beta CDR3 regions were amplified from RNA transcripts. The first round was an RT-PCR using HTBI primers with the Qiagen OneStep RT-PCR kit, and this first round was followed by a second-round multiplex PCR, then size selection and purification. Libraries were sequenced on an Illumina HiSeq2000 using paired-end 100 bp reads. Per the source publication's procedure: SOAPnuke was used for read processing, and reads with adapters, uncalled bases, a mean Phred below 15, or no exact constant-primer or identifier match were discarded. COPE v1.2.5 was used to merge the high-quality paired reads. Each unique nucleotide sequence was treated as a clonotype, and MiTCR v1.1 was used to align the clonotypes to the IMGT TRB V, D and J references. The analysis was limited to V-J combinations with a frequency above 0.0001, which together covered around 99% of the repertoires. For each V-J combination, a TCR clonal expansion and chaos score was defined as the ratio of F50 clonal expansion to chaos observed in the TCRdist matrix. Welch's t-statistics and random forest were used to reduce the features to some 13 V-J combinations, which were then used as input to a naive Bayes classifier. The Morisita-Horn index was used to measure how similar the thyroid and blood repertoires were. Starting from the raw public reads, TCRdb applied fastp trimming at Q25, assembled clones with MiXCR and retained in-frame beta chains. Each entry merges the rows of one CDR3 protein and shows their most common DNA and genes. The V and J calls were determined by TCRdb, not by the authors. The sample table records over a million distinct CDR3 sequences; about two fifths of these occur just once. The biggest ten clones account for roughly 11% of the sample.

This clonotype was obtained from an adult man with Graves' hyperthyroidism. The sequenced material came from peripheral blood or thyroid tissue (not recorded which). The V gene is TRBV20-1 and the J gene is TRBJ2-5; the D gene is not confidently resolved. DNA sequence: TGCAGTGCCCCTTCGTTGGGAGAGACCCAGTACTAC. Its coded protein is CSAPSLGETQYY.